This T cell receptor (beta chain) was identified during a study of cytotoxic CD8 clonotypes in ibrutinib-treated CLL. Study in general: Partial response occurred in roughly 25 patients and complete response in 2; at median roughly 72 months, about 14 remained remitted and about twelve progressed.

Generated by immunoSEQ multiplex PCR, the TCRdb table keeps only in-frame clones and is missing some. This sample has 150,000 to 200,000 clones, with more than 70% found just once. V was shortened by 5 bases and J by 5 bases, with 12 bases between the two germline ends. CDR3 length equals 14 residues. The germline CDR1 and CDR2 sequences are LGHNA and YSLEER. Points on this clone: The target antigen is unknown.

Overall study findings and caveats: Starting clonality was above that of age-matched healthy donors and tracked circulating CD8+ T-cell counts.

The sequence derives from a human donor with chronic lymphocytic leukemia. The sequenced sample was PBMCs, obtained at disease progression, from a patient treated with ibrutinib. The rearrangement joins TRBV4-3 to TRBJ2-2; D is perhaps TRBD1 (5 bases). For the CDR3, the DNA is TGCGCCAGCAGCGTACAGCAGGGAACCGGGGAGCTGTTTTTT. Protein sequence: CASSVQQGTGELFF.